Listed below are T cell receptor beta chains from one sample, sequenced in a study of cytomegalovirus exposure and HLA in healthy donors. Sequencing was performed with immunoSEQ multiplex PCR; in TCRdb, only in-frame clones are kept and a portion is missing. There are 100,000 to 150,000 clones in the sample; around 78% occur only once, and approximately 3.9% lies in the top ten. The sequenced material came from PBMCs. The origin of the receptors is a man in his forties in good health and CMV-seronegative. CDR3s leave out the opening cysteine and the closing phenylalanine or tryptophan.

V gene	J gene	CDR3 protein
TRBV28	TRBJ2-7	ASSFTSGEAYEQY
TRBV27	TRBJ2-7	ASSWSRGYEQY
TRBV30	TRBJ1-2	AWIRVPGRYT
TRBV7-2	TRBJ1-2	ASSQAGAYGYT
TRBV14	TRBJ1-2	ASSPTGTGGYT
TRBV7-6	TRBJ1-2	ASSLDRGGEYGYT
TRBV27	TRBJ2-2	ASSLGGGTGAGELF
TRBV2	TRBJ2-7	ASSEGRTGAYEQY
TRBV5-1	TRBJ2-1	ASSRQGGQPYNEQF
TRBV11-2	TRBJ2-5	ASSLGTSGGPVGETQY
TRBV7-3	TRBJ1-2	ASSLLSADYGYT
TRBV11-2	TRBJ2-1	ASSSYREGNNEQF
TRBV11-2	TRBJ2-1	ASSLQPPSGGTHNEQF
TRBV5-1	TRBJ2-3	ASSLGRDFTDTQY
TRBV5-6	TRBJ2-5	ASSFKRGKTQY
TRBV19	TRBJ2-3	ASSTGTGGADTQY
TRBV2	TRBJ1-1	ASRQTGPTEAF
TRBV18	TRBJ1-2	ASSPLETGNYGYT
TRBV5-1	TRBJ1-1	ASSELGGPEAF
TRBV7-9	TRBJ1-3	ASSFQGNGNTIY
TRBV5-8	TRBJ2-3	ASSSLGGGTDTQY
TRBV5-8	TRBJ1-1	ASIDVGGLLEAF
TRBV29-1	TRBJ2-7	SVSGGALSYEQY
TRBV7-9	TRBJ2-7	ASSLSSWRGGLREQY
TRBV5-1	TRBJ1-2	ASSLSGAGGYT
TRBV5-4	TRBJ2-7	ASSLAGGSYEQY
TRBV14	TRBJ2-5	ASSQVRGGTTIETQY